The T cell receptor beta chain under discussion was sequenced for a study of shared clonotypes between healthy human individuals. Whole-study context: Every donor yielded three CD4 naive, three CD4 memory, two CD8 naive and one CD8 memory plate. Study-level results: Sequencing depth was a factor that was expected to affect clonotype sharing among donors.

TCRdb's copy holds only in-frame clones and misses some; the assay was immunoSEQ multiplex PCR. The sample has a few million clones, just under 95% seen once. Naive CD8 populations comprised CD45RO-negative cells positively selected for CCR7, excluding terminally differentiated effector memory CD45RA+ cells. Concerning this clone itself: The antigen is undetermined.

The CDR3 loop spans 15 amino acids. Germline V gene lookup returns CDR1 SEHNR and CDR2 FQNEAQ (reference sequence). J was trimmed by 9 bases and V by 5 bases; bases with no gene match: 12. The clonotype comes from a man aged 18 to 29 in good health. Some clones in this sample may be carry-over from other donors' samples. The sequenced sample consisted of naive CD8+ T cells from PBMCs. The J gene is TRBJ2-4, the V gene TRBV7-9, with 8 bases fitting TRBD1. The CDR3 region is CASSHTGTGDLIQYF. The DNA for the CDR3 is TGTGCCAGCAGCCATACCGGGACAGGAGACCTCATTCAGTACTTC.